In its sample, the clone carrying this T cell receptor beta chain was seen once. Its antigen remains unidentified. Profiling relied on immunoSEQ multiplex PCR, and the TCRdb table lists in-frame clones only, not all of them. The data show 57,000 or so clones, over 75% seen once. The CDR3 totals 16 residues. Looked up from germline, CDR1 is SGDLS and CDR2 is YYNGEE. J lost 0 bases, V lost 3 bases, and 5 bases had no gene match. The data stem from a study of T cell responses to AZD1222 COVID-19 vaccine. Whole-study findings and limits: Seropositivity was recorded at baseline in only a handful of AZD1222 recipients. Spike-wide vaccine-associated CD4 TCRs dominated at 160-218 and 743-854. Unmutated variant regions reportedly attract nearly half of all spike-specific TCRs. There were mostly white British donors and more females than males, and clonal diversity was possibly underestimated.

The specimen comprised peripheral blood, sampled 28 days after the second AZD1222 dose. The chain links TRBV9 to TRBJ2-4, with TRBD1 identical over 8 bases. This TCR derives from an adult who received the AZD1222 COVID-19 vaccine. The CDR3 region has the DNA TGTGCCAGCAGCGAGACAGGGGAGCTAGCCAAAAACATTCAGTACTTC. Translated, it gives CASSETGELAKNIQYF.